This entry lists 21 T cell receptor beta chains sequenced from one sample in a study of response to subunit inactivated influenza vaccine. Each CDR3 protein is one row after TCRdb ran MiXCR on the RT-PCR reads. The top ten clones hold roughly 12% of a sample with 630,000 or so distinct CDR3 sequences, 15% to 17% of them seen once. Sequenced material: PBMCs from blood, taken 12 days after vaccination. These receptors originate from a man between 45 and 60 years old who received an inactivated influenza vaccine.

This clonotype was counted at least ten times. The V call is TRBV4-2, the J call TRBJ1-6, with TRBD1 identical over 9 bases. V shed 4 bases, J shed 6 bases, and the junction held 1 base outside the gene matches. The CDR3 is made up of 14 amino acids. Germline assignment: CDR1 LGHNA and CDR2 YNFKEQ. The CDR3 here is CASSPQGANSPLHF. In DNA, the CDR3 is TGTGCCAGCAGCCCACAGGGGGCTAATTCACCCCTCCACTTT.

In the case of this clonotype: A much larger clone is a single base away; this may be a read error. This chain connects TRBV4-1 to TRBJ1-1; D call uncertain. This CDR3 is 15 amino acids long. Trimming removed 5 bases from V and 5 bases from J, with 18 bases in between. The germline V gene encodes CDR1 MGHRA and CDR2 YSYEKL. CDR3 amino acids: CASSTTGRSWTEAFF. CDR3 DNA sequence: TGCGCCAGCAGCACAACGGGTAGGTCTTGGACTGAAGCTTTCTTT.

This clonotype came up a few times. The chain combines TRBV6-1 with TRBJ1-5; 7 bases map to TRBD1. The V segment lost 6 bases and the J segment 7 bases; nucleotides outside the gene matches: 9. The V gene's germline CDR1 is MNHNS and CDR2 SASEGT. The CDR3 has 14 amino acids. The CDR3 bases are TGTGCCAGCAGCCCGCACGACAGGGAACAGCCCCAGCATTTT. Residues: CASSPHDREQPQHF.

This clonotype was detected a few times. V and J are TRBV5-1 and TRBJ2-5; 8 bases agree with TRBD1. CDR1 and CDR2 (germline): SGHRS, YFSETQ. V lost 6 bases and J lost 5; bases outside the gene matches: 9. The CDR3 has 14 residues. CDR3 DNA sequence: TGCGCCAGCATGCAGGGGGCAGGTACGGAGACCCAGTACTTC. Translating gives CASMQGAGTETQYF.

The J gene is TRBJ2-5, the V gene TRBV5-5; tentatively, D is TRBD2 (5 bases). From germline, CDR1 is SGHKS and CDR2 YYEKEE (reference sequence). Between the trimmed V and J ends, which lost 4 bases and 5 bases, there was a span of 15 bases. This CDR3 spans 14 amino acids. The CDR3 DNA sequence: TGTGCCAGCAGCAGAGGGTTTGGAGAGGAGACCCAGTACTTC. Its translation is CASSRGFGEETQYF.

The sample holds a few counts of this clonotype. The V call is TRBV3-1, the J call TRBJ2-1; D may be TRBD2 (6 bases). The CDR3 covers 17 residues. Germline V gives CDR1 LGHDT, CDR2 YNNKEL (reference sequence). The V and J ends lost 5 bases and 7 bases respectively, with 24 bases between them. Written as DNA, the CDR3 is TGTGCCAGCAGCATCCGGGGTGGGACGGCGGGGAGTAATGAGCAGTTCTTC. Translating gives CASSIRGGTAGSNEQFF.

This clonotype has just a few counts. The chain uses TRBV19 and TRBJ2-1; D unresolved. V was pared by 7 bases and J by 4 bases, with 11 bases between. The length of the CDR3 is 13 residues. Germline lookup yields CDR1 LNHDA and CDR2 SQIVND (reference sequence). This CDR3 reads CASTNDGYNEQFF. Here the CDR3 DNA reads TGTGCCAGTACAAATGATGGGTACAATGAGCAGTTCTTC.

This clonotype was observed a handful of times. The chain is built from TRBV7-9 and TRBJ2-1, with D tentatively TRBD1 (6 bases). V was trimmed by 6 bases and J by 8 bases, leaving 8 bases between them. The CDR3 runs to 11 residues. Germline CDR1 reads SEHNR; CDR2 reads FQNEAQ (reference sequence). The CDR3 is CASRGHHEQFF. The CDR3 DNA sequence: TGTGCCAGCAGGGGACACCATGAGCAGTTCTTC.

This clonotype has just a few counts. J is TRBJ2-3 and V is TRBV4-2; perhaps TRBD2 as D (6 bases). Trimming shortened V by 0 bases and J by 2 bases, and 12 bases separated the two germline ends. This CDR3 spans 16 amino acids. CDR1 and CDR2 (germline): LGHNA, YNFKEQ. The CDR3 region is CASSQDVTRDTDTQYF. The CDR3 coding sequence is TGTGCCAGCAGCCAAGATGTGACGCGGGACACAGATACGCAGTATTTT.

This clonotype was counted a few times. V is TRBV6-2 or TRBV6-3 and J is TRBJ1-3; perhaps TRBD1 as D (6 bases). Trimming pared 0 bases from V and 3 bases from J, leaving 12 bases between. The CDR3 spans 16 residues. CDR1 is MNHEY and CDR2 is SVGEGT in the germline V gene. This chain's CDR3 is CASSYSLQGYGNTIYF. CDR3 bases: TGTGCCAGCAGTTACTCGCTACAGGGATATGGAAACACCATATATTTT.

This chain uses TRBV6-1 with TRBJ2-3; 15 bases map to TRBD2. J gave up 1 base and V 4 bases, and 9 bases lay outside the gene matches. The CDR3 is made up of 19 amino acids. Looked up from germline, CDR1 is MNHNS and CDR2 is SASEGT. DNA for the CDR3: TGTGCCAGCAGTGGGGGACGGACTAGCGGGAGGGCCGGCACAGATACGCAGTATTTT. It encodes CASSGGRTSGRAGTDTQYF.

This clonotype was observed a few times. This rearrangement joins TRBV20-1 to TRBJ2-5; maybe TRBD1 (6 bases). V was shortened by 3 bases and J by 5 bases, with 16 bases between the two germline ends. The CDR3 covers 14 residues. The germline CDR1 and CDR2 sequences are DFQATT and SNEGSKA (reference sequence). The CDR3 is CSARRTGLTETQYF. As DNA, the CDR3 is TGCAGTGCTAGGAGAACAGGGTTGACGGAGACCCAGTACTTC.

This clonotype was seen at least ten times. The chain employs TRBV20-1 and TRBJ2-1, with D hard to call. The length of the CDR3 is 10 residues. Germline V CDR1 and CDR2: DFQATT, SNEGSKA (reference sequence). V lost 3 bases, J lost 9 bases, and 6 bases lay in between. CDR3 loop: CSASEFEQFF. CDR3 nucleotide sequence: TGCAGTGCTAGTGAGTTTGAGCAGTTCTTC.

This chain uses TRBV6-6 with TRBJ2-3, with 10 bases fitting TRBD2. The CDR3 is 13 amino acids. Trimming took 5 bases from V and 5 from J; bases not matched to a gene: 1. Germline CDR1 reads MNHNY; CDR2 reads SVGAGI (reference sequence). DNA for the CDR3: TGTGCCAGCAGTATAGCGGGGGGAGATACGCAGTATTTT. As protein: CASSIAGGDTQYF.

There are a few counts of this clonotype. V gene TRBV18 combines with J gene TRBJ1-2; TRBD1 is a possible D gene (5 bases). V was clipped by 3 bases and J by 1 base, with 12 bases between them. The CDR3 runs to 15 residues. Germline CDR1 reads KGHSH; CDR2 reads LQKENI. CDR3 residues: CASSPRGGDNYGYTF. The CDR3 DNA sequence: TGTGCCAGCTCACCGAGGGGAGGAGATAACTATGGCTACACCTTC.

In this sample, this clonotype turned up once. The chain has TRBV27 and TRBJ1-1; tentatively, D is TRBD1 (5 bases). The CDR3 length is 16 residues. V shed 1 base and J shed 6 bases, with 18 bases lying between them. Germline values: CDR1 MNHEY, CDR2 SMNVEV (reference sequence). This CDR3 reads CASSLLGRGKRAEAFF. CDR3 in DNA: TGTGCCAGCAGTTTATTAGGACGGGGGAAAAGGGCTGAAGCTTTCTTT.

This clonotype has just a few counts. V usage is TRBV2 and J usage is TRBJ1-1; D uncertain. The ends were cut back, 2 bases at V and 0 bases at J, with 7 bases in the middle. The CDR3 runs 14 residues. From germline, CDR1 is SNHLY and CDR2 FYNNEI. The CDR3 here is CASSERFMNTEAFF. The CDR3 DNA is TGTGCCAGCAGTGAAAGGTTCATGAACACTGAAGCTTTCTTT.

Only a few counts were recorded for this clonotype. This chain links TRBV6-1 with TRBJ2-6; TRBD1 aligns across 12 bases. Germline V gene lookup returns CDR1 MNHNS and CDR2 SASEGT. Trimming removed 3 bases from V and 3 bases from J; junction bases left unmatched: 3. This CDR3 is built from 17 residues. CDR3 in amino acids: CASSEGQGAGGANVLTF. The CDR3 DNA is TGTGCCAGCAGTGAGGGACAGGGGGCCGGTGGGGCCAACGTCCTGACTTTC.

The genes are TRBV20-1 and TRBJ2-3, with D possibly being TRBD1 (6 bases). The CDR3 contains 13 residues. Germline lookup yields CDR1 DFQATT and CDR2 SNEGSKA (reference sequence). V shed 5 bases and J shed 0 bases, with 9 bases lying between them. The CDR3 sequence is CSALQGSTDTQYF. CDR3 coding DNA: TGCAGTGCTCTACAGGGCAGCACAGATACGCAGTATTTT.

This rearrangement joins TRBV20-1 to TRBJ1-5, with D perhaps matching TRBD1 (6 bases). V dropped 0 bases and J dropped 2 bases, with 11 bases sitting between them. Germline V gives CDR1 DFQATT, CDR2 SNEGSKA (reference sequence). The CDR3 loop spans 15 amino acids. The CDR3 DNA reads as TGCAGTGCTAGAGATCCAAACAGGGGCAATCAGCCCCAGCATTTT. Translated, it gives CSARDPNRGNQPQHF.

This clonotype was recorded a few times. This rearrangement joins TRBV7-9 to TRBJ1-2; weak D call: TRBD1 (6 bases). Germline CDR1 is SEHNR and CDR2 is FQNEAQ (reference sequence). The CDR3 consists of 14 residues. V gave up 5 bases and J gave up 4 bases, with 14 bases separating them. CDR3 nucleotides: TGTGCCAGCAGCGCCGTAGGGGGGGGCTATGGCTACACCTTC. Its translation is CASSAVGGGYGYTF.